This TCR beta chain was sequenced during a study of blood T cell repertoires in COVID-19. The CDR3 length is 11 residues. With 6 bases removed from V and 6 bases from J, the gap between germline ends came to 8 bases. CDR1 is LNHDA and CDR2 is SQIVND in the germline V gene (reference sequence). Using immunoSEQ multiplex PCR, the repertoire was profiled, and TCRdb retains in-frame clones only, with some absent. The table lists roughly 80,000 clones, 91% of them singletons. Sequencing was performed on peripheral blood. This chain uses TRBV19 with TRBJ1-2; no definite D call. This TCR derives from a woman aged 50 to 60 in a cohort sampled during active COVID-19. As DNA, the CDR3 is TGTGCCAGTAGCCTTTCTCATGGCTACACCTTC. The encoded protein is CASSLSHGYTF.